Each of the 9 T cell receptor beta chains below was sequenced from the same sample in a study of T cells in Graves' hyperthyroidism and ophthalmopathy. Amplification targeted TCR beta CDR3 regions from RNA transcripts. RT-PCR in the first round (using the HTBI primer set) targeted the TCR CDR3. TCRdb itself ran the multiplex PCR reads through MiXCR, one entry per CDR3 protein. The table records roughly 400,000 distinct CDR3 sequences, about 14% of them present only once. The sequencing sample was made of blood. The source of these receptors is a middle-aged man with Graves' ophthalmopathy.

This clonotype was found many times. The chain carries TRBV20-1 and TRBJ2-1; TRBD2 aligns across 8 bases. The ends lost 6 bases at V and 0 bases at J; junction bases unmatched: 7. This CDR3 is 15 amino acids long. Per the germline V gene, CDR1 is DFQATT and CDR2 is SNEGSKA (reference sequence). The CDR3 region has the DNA TGCAGTGCAGCCGGGAGGGGCAGCTCCTACAATGAGCAGTTCTTC. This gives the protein CSAAGRGSSYNEQFF.

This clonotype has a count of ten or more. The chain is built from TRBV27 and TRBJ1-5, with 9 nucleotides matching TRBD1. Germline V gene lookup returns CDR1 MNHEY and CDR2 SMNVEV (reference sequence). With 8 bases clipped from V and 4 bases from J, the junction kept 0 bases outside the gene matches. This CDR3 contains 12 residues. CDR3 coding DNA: TGTGCCAGCGGGACAGGGAATCAGCCCCAGCATTTT. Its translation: CASGTGNQPQHF.

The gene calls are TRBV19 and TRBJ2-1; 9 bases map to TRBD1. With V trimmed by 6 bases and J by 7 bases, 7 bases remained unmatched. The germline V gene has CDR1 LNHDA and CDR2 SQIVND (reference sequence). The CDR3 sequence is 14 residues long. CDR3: CASRNGQGRNEQFF. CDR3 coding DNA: TGTGCCAGTAGAAACGGACAGGGGAGGAATGAGCAGTTCTTC.

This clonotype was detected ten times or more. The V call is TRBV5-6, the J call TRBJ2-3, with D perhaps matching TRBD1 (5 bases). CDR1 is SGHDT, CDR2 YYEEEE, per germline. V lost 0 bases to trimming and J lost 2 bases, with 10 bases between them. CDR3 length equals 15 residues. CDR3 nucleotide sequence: TGTGCCAGCAGCTTGGGGGGCCGCTTCACAGATACGCAGTATTTT. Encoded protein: CASSLGGRFTDTQYF.

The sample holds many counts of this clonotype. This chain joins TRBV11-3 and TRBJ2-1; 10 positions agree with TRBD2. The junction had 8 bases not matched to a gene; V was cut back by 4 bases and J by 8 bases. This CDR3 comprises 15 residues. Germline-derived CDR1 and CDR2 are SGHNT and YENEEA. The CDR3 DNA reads TGTGCCAGCAGCTACCTAGCGGGAGACTTGGATGAGCAGTTCTTC. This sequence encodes CASSYLAGDLDEQFF.

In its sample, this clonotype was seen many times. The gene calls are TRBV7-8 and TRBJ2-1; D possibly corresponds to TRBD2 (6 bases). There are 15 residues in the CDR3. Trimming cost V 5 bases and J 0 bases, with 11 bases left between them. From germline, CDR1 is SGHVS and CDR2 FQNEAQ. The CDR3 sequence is CASSPRGPSYNEQFF. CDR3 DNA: TGTGCCAGCAGCCCGCGGGGCCCCTCCTACAATGAGCAGTTCTTC.

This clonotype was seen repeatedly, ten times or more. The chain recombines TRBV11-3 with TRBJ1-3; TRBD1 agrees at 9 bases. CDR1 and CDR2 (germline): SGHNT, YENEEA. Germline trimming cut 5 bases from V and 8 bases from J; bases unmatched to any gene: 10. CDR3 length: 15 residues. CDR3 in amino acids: CASSQGTGSFDTIYF. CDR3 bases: TGTGCCAGCAGCCAAGGGACAGGGAGTTTCGACACCATATATTTT. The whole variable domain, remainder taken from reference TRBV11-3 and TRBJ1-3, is EAGVVQSPRYKIIEKKQPVAFWCNPISGHNTLYWYLQNLGQGPELLIRYENEEAVDDSQLPKDRFSAERLKGVDSTLKIQPAELGDSAVYLCASSQGTGSFDTIYFGEGSWLTVV.

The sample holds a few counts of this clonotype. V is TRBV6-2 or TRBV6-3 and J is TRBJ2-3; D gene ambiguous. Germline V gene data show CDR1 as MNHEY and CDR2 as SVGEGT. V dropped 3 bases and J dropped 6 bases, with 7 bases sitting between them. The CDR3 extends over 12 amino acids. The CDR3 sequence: CASSYKPDTQYF. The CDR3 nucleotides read TGTGCCAGCAGTTATAAACCGGATACGCAGTATTTT.

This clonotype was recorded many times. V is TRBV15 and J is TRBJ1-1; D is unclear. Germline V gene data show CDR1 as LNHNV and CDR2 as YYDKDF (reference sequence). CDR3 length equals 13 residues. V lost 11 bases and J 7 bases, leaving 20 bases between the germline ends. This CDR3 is CASAAETGLEAFF. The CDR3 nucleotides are TGTGCCTCGGCGGCTGAGACGGGCCTTGAAGCTTTCTTT.